Shown below are 13 T cell receptor beta chains from a single sample sequenced in a study of sequential checkpoint blockade in melanoma. Documented treatment: randomized to nivolumab then ipilimumab (arm A) or the reverse (arm B). Sequencing was performed with immunoSEQ multiplex PCR; in TCRdb, only in-frame clones are kept and a portion is missing. This sample carries about 4,600 clones, roughly 60% of them seen once, and the ten largest clones take roughly 20%. Sequences were derived from CD8+ T cells sorted from blood (inferred from file names), sampled from a patient given nivolumab and ipilimumab in sequence. Source of these receptors: a human donor with melanoma.

This chain joins TRBV4-1 and TRBJ1-5; D remains ambiguous. The CDR3 spans 15 residues. CDR1 is MGHRA, CDR2 YSYEKL, per germline. Between the trimmed V and J ends, which lost 0 bases and 5 bases, there was a span of 11 bases. CDR3: CASSQELGGHQPQHF. The CDR3 nucleotides read TGCGCCAGCAGCCAAGAATTAGGAGGGCATCAGCCCCAGCATTTT.

In its sample, this clone was seen once. This rearrangement joins TRBV28 to TRBJ2-4; TRBD1 is a possible D gene (5 bases). V gave up 2 bases and J gave up 1 base, with 12 bases separating them. Germline loops: CDR1 MDHEN, CDR2 SYDVKM. The CDR3 is 16 amino acids. CDR3 sequence reads: CASSLGAGRAKNIQYF. CDR3 in DNA: TGTGCCAGCAGTTTAGGGGCAGGGCGGGCCAAAAACATTCAGTACTTC.

This clone was observed a handful of times. This sequence joins TRBV27 and TRBJ2-7; 7 bases fit TRBD2. This CDR3 is 12 amino acids long. The V gene end was trimmed by 3 bases and the J gene end by 6 bases; junction bases not matched to a gene: 2. Germline CDR1 and CDR2: MNHEY and SMNVEV (reference sequence). The CDR3 region is CASSFGRGEQYF. The CDR3 DNA reads as TGTGCCAGCAGTTTTGGGAGGGGCGAGCAGTACTTC.

This chain uses TRBV7-8 with TRBJ2-5; D might be TRBD2 (5 bases). Judging by the DNA end, TRBJ2-7 fits better; the J call may be wrong. Germline V CDR1 and CDR2: SGHVS, FQNEAQ. The CDR3 has 15 amino acids. The CDR3 bases are TGTGCCAGCAGCTTAGTGGCAGGAGGACCCTACGAGCAGTACTTC. It codes for CASSLVAGGPYEQYF.

This clone was observed a few times. This chain links TRBV28 with TRBJ2-6; the D gene is possibly TRBD2 (5 bases). The CDR3 runs to 17 residues. Germline CDR1 MDHEN, CDR2 SYDVKM. With 6 bases removed from V and 0 bases from J, the gap between germline ends came to 15 bases. CDR3: CASSPLPGYSGANVLTF. CDR3 nucleotides: TGTGCCAGCAGCCCCCTCCCGGGGTACTCTGGGGCCAACGTCCTGACTTTC.

This chain uses TRBV7-9 with TRBJ2-7, with a weak D call TRBD1 (6 bases). Germline CDR1 reads SEHNR; CDR2 reads FQNEAQ (reference sequence). The V and J ends lost 5 bases and 1 base respectively, with 9 bases between them. The CDR3 is 13 amino acids. CDR3 sequence reads: CASSPTGSYEQYF. Here the CDR3 DNA reads TGTGCCAGCAGCCCAACAGGGTCCTACGAGCAGTACTTC.

CDR3 amino acids: CASSGPQGATDGPQHF. DNA for the CDR3: TGTGCCAGCAGTGGGCCACAGGGGGCGACGGATGGGCCCCAGCATTTT. V is TRBV25-1 and J is TRBJ1-5, with 9 bases fitting TRBD1. Germline V gene sequence: CDR1 MGHDK, CDR2 SYGVNS. The CDR3 covers 16 residues. V trimming: 4 bases; J trimming: 9 bases; junction bases outside the gene matches: 13.

This chain connects TRBV13 to TRBJ2-7; the match to TRBD1 covers 10 bases. V was clipped by 4 bases and J by 7 bases; unmatched bases: 4. The CDR3 is 13 amino acids. Germline values: CDR1 PRHDT, CDR2 FYEKMQ (reference sequence). The CDR3: CASSSGQGGEQYF. CDR3 DNA sequence: TGTGCCAGCAGCTCAGGACAGGGGGGGGAGCAGTACTTC.

This rearrangement joins TRBV27 to TRBJ2-1, with 10 bases that match TRBD1. Germline assignment: CDR1 MNHEY and CDR2 SMNVEV (reference sequence). CDR3 length equals 15 residues. V gave up 6 bases and J gave up 3 bases; unmatched junction bases: 5. In DNA form, the CDR3 reads TGTGCCAGCAGCCTGGGACAGGGGCTCTACAATGAGCAGTTCTTC. Amino acid sequence: CASSLGQGLYNEQFF.

This clone was counted a few times. The rearrangement joins TRBV7-2 to TRBJ2-7, with no clear D. The V gene lost 4 bases and the J gene lost 5 bases, with 9 bases spanning the gap. The CDR3 contains 12 residues. Germline-derived CDR1 and CDR2 are SGHTA and FQGNSA. In nucleotides, the CDR3 is TGTGCCAGCAGCTCTCAGGTTGACGAGCAGTACTTC. It yields the protein CASSSQVDEQYF.

The rearrangement links TRBV27 to TRBJ2-3; maybe TRBD2 (5 bases). CDR1 is MNHEY and CDR2 is SMNVEV in the germline V gene (reference sequence). The V end was cut by 0 bases, the J end by 6 bases, with 10 bases between. The CDR3 runs to 14 residues. The CDR3 DNA is TGTGCCAGCAGTTTATCCGGGGTTTTGGATACGCAGTATTTT. Translation gives CASSLSGVLDTQYF.

A few counts support this clone. The V gene is TRBV4-3, the J gene TRBJ2-3, with D uncertain. Trimming took off 5 bases at V and 5 bases at J, with 14 bases between the two ends. CDR3 size: 14 residues. The germline V gene encodes CDR1 LGHNA and CDR2 YSLEER. This CDR3 is CASSSVLPGDTQYF. CDR3 bases: TGCGCCAGCAGCTCAGTCCTCCCAGGAGATACGCAGTATTTT.

This clone has only a few counts. The chain employs TRBV7-8 and TRBJ2-1; 13 bases agree with TRBD2. With V trimmed by 1 base and J by 7 bases, 16 bases remained unmatched. The germline gives CDR1 SGHVS, CDR2 FQNEAQ. The CDR3 extends over 20 amino acids. The CDR3 region has the DNA TGTGCCAGCAGCTTAGAAGGGTCGGTTCGGACTAGCGGGAGTAGGAATGAGCAGTTCTTC. Residues: CASSLEGSVRTSGSRNEQFF.